The 26 T cell receptor beta chains reported below all come from one sample, sequenced in a study of shared clonotypes between healthy human individuals. The data were produced by immunoSEQ multiplex PCR, yet TCRdb's version contains in-frame clones alone and is incomplete. The data show approximately 1.5 million clones, approximately 98% seen once. Sequenced material: naive CD4+ T cells sorted from blood. This sample's subset: CD45RA+ positively selected. The receptors stem from a man in his thirties or forties in good health.

The genes are TRBV18 and TRBJ2-5; 7 nucleotides align to TRBD2. J was trimmed by 5 bases and V by 5 bases; bases with no gene match: 8. This CDR3 is 14 amino acids long. The V gene's germline CDR1 is KGHSH and CDR2 LQKENI. CDR3 protein: CASSIRDGGETQYF. CDR3 DNA sequence: TGTGCCAGCTCAATCCGGGACGGGGGGGAGACCCAGTACTTC.

As concerns this clone: One junction end disagrees with the germline gene, perhaps due to a read error. J is TRBJ2-5 and V is TRBV7-6, with TRBD2 identical over 7 bases. This CDR3 region has 15 residues. In germline, CDR1 is SGHVS, CDR2 FNYEAQ. The chain's CDR3 is CASRLAGQYQETQYF. CDR3 DNA sequence: TGTGCCAGCAGATTAGCGGGCCAGTACCAAGAGACCCAGTACTTC.

The genes are TRBV14 and TRBJ1-5; 7 positions agree with TRBD1. Germline CDR1 is SGHDN and CDR2 is FVKESK. Germline trimming cut 0 bases from V and 7 bases from J; bases unmatched to any gene: 6. The CDR3 consists of 15 residues. Here the CDR3 DNA reads TGTGCCAGCAGCCAAGAGGACAGGAAAAGACAGCCCCAGCATTTT. Translation: CASSQEDRKRQPQHF.

As regards this clone: At one end, the junction sequence differs from germline, possibly due to a read error. V gene TRBV5-1 combines with J gene TRBJ2-3, with D tentatively TRBD2 (6 bases). The CDR3 covers 13 residues. CDR1 SGHRS and CDR2 YFSETQ come from the germline V gene. The CDR3 is CAGRRDPTDTQYF. CDR3 in DNA: TGCGCCGGCAGGAGGGACCCCACAGATACGCAGTATTTT.

This sequence joins TRBV4-2 and TRBJ1-5, with D uncertain. CDR1 is LGHNA and CDR2 is YNFKEQ in the germline V gene. The length of the CDR3 is 20 residues. V was cut by 0 bases and J by 0 bases, with 21 bases left in between. The CDR3 here is CASSQEFPLQFRYSNQPQHF. In DNA, the CDR3 is TGTGCCAGCAGCCAAGAATTCCCATTACAGTTTAGGTATAGCAATCAGCCCCAGCATTTT.

Points on this clone: The identical CDR3 is also encoded by other nucleotide sequences in the sample. J is TRBJ1-1 and V is TRBV5-1; the D gene is possibly TRBD1 (6 bases). The V gene's germline CDR1 is SGHRS and CDR2 YFSETQ. V gave up 2 bases and J gave up 4 bases, with 12 bases separating them. The CDR3 spans 14 residues. CDR3 nucleotides: TGCGCCAGCAGCTTACAGGGTTCGGGCACTGAAGCTTTCTTT. This sequence encodes CASSLQGSGTEAFF.

The genes are TRBV9 and TRBJ2-1, with 8 bases matching TRBD2. CDR1 is SGDLS and CDR2 is YYNGEE in the germline V gene. The trim removed 0 bases at V and 6 bases at J, leaving 5 bases unmatched. This CDR3 has 15 amino acids. DNA for the CDR3: TGTGCCAGCAGCGTAGAAGCGGGGGAGGGCAATGAGCAGTTCTTC. Protein sequence: CASSVEAGEGNEQFF.

As for this clone: Within the sample, other DNA sequences also encode this same CDR3. The V call is TRBV6-5, the J call TRBJ2-5; D unclear. Germline V CDR1 and CDR2: MNHEY, SVGAGI. CDR3 length: 14 amino acids. Trimming cost V 0 bases and J 5 bases, with 10 bases left between them. The CDR3 coding sequence is TGTGCCAGCAGTTACTCGCTAGTTGGGGAGACCCAGTACTTC. Translating gives CASSYSLVGETQYF.

This chain uses TRBV19 with TRBJ2-1; no firm D call. The V gene's germline CDR1 is LNHDA and CDR2 SQIVND (reference sequence). V was cut by 1 base and J by 5 bases, with 9 bases left in between. The CDR3 runs 14 residues. The CDR3 here is CASSIVSSDNEQFF. The DNA of the CDR3 is TGTGCCAGTAGTATAGTTTCTTCGGACAATGAGCAGTTCTTC.

This chain uses TRBV27 with TRBJ1-2; D is perhaps TRBD1 (5 bases). The CDR3 sequence is 14 residues long. Germline CDR1 is MNHEY and CDR2 is SMNVEV (reference sequence). V gave up 6 bases and J gave up 7 bases, with 18 bases separating them. As DNA, the CDR3 is TGTGCCAGCAGGCCGGTCGGGGGACGGGGTGGCTACACCTTC. Its protein product is CASRPVGGRGGYTF.

The chain employs TRBV5-1 and TRBJ2-7; 7 nucleotides align to TRBD1. Per germline, CDR1 SGHRS and CDR2 YFSETQ. This CDR3 spans 14 amino acids. J lost 4 bases, V lost 3 bases, and 7 bases had no gene match. As DNA, the CDR3 is TGCGCCAGCAGCTCATTACAGGGGCAATACGAGCAGTACTTC. It codes for CASSSLQGQYEQYF.

V and J are TRBV5-5 and TRBJ2-5; D not certain. The CDR3 is 14 residues long. Germline assignment: CDR1 SGHKS and CDR2 YYEKEE (reference sequence). Trimming stripped 6 bases from V and 2 bases from J, with 14 bases between. CDR3: CASNRPTEQETQYF. CDR3 nucleotide sequence: TGTGCCAGCAACCGGCCAACAGAACAAGAGACCCAGTACTTC.

This chain uses TRBV7-8 with TRBJ1-4; the D is unclear. Germline V gene data show CDR1 as SGHVS and CDR2 as FQNEAQ. The V end was cut by 3 bases, the J end by 10 bases, with 12 bases between. This CDR3 comprises 13 residues. CDR3 DNA sequence: TGTGCCAGCAGCTTTTCTGAAGTGGGAAAACTGTTTTTT. The encoded protein is CASSFSEVGKLFF.

The rearrangement uses TRBV27 and TRBJ2-3; tentatively, D is TRBD2 (6 bases). Trimming took 8 bases from V and 2 from J, leaving 20 bases between them. CDR3 length: 16 residues. Germline CDR1 is MNHEY and CDR2 is SMNVEV (reference sequence). CDR3 bases: TGTGCCAGCTGGGGATCACACGGAGGGTCCACAGATACGCAGTATTTT. This sequence encodes CASWGSHGGSTDTQYF.

This clone was counted between two and nine times. CDR3 in amino acids: CASSSLGAQHF. CDR3 sequence (DNA): TGTGCCAGTAGTTCTCTCGGGGCCCAGCATTTT. V gene TRBV19 combines with J gene TRBJ1-5; D remains ambiguous. Trimming cost V 5 bases and J 11 bases, with 10 bases left between them. Germline assignment: CDR1 LNHDA and CDR2 SQIVND (reference sequence). This CDR3 comprises 11 residues.

Concerning this clone itself: The same CDR3 is also encoded by other DNA sequences in this sample. The rearrangement uses TRBV5-1 and TRBJ2-2; perhaps TRBD2 as D (5 bases). The CDR3 totals 16 residues. In germline, CDR1 is SGHRS, CDR2 YFSETQ. V lost 0 bases and J lost 0, with 9 bases in between. CDR3 sequence: CASSLVPGANTGELFF. The CDR3 DNA reads TGCGCCAGCAGCTTGGTACCCGGGGCGAACACCGGGGAGCTGTTTTTT.

This clone showed up just once. The chain is built from TRBV9 and TRBJ2-2, with unresolved D. The CDR3 consists of 16 residues. V lost 0 bases and J lost 1, with 10 bases in between. Germline CDR1 and CDR2: SGDLS and YYNGEE. The CDR3 DNA follows: TGTGCCAGCAGCGTAGATCCAGCGAGGAACACCGGGGAGCTGTTTTTT. Translated, it gives CASSVDPARNTGELFF.

This sequence joins TRBV21-1 and TRBJ1-5; the tabulated D call, TRBD1, remains unverified against the DNA. TRBV21-1 is tagged as a pseudogene. The CDR3 has 14 residues. This CDR3 is CASTRQGGNQPQHF. The CDR3 coding sequence is TGTGCCAGCACCAGACAGGGTGGAAATCAGCCCCAGCATTTT.

The chain recombines TRBV18 with TRBJ1-5, with TRBD1 as a possible D gene (6 bases). With 2 bases removed from V and 1 base from J, the gap between germline ends came to 12 bases. The CDR3 contains 16 residues. The germline V gene encodes CDR1 KGHSH and CDR2 LQKENI. The chain's CDR3 is CASSPRQGTSNQPQHF. Here the CDR3 DNA reads TGTGCCAGCTCACCAAGGCAGGGGACGAGCAATCAGCCCCAGCATTTT.

Remarks on this clone: The sample contains more than one DNA sequence encoding this CDR3. The chain recombines TRBV6-6 with TRBJ1-5; D possibly corresponds to TRBD1 (5 bases). The germline V gene encodes CDR1 MNHNY and CDR2 SVGAGI (reference sequence). Trimming left V 0 bases short and J 0 bases short, with 6 bases between. The CDR3 is made up of 15 amino acids. In DNA form, the CDR3 reads TGTGCCAGCAGTTACTCGGGGGATAGCAATCAGCCCCAGCATTTT. This codes for CASSYSGDSNQPQHF.

The chain employs TRBV7-8 and TRBJ2-7; D not resolved. This CDR3 spans 14 amino acids. Trimming cost V 3 bases and J 4 bases, with 13 bases left between them. From germline, CDR1 is SGHVS and CDR2 FQNEAQ. The CDR3 nucleotides are TGTGCCAGCAGCTTTCGAGACATCGGGTACGAGCAGTACTTC. This sequence encodes CASSFRDIGYEQYF.

CDR3 amino acids: CASSPPIWGAGANVLTF. The CDR3 DNA follows: TGTGCCAGCTCACCACCGATTTGGGGGGCTGGGGCCAACGTCCTGACTTTC. V usage is TRBV18 and J usage is TRBJ2-6, with D possibly TRBD2 on 6 matching bases. Germline lookup yields CDR1 KGHSH and CDR2 LQKENI. The CDR3 is 17 amino acids. V was clipped by 0 bases and J by 2 bases, with 11 bases between them.

This sequence joins TRBV5-1 and TRBJ2-6; D remains ambiguous. V was cut by 4 bases and J by 6 bases, with 14 bases left in between. The germline CDR1 and CDR2 sequences are SGHRS and YFSETQ. The CDR3 runs to 15 residues. The CDR3 protein is CASSPRRREANVLTF. The CDR3 nucleotides are TGCGCCAGCAGCCCTCGACGGCGAGAGGCCAACGTCCTGACTTTC. Filled out from reference TRBV5-1 and TRBJ2-6, the complete variable domain reads KAGVTQTPRYLIKTRGQQVTLSCSPISGHRSVSWYQQTPGQGLQFLFEYFSETQRNKGNFPGRFSGRQFSNSRSEMNVSTLELGDSALYLCASSPRRREANVLTFGAGSRLTVL.

The rearrangement joins TRBV2 to TRBJ2-7; D may be TRBD2 (6 bases). Trimming pared 8 bases from V and 2 bases from J, leaving 16 bases between. Germline V gene lookup returns CDR1 SNHLY and CDR2 FYNNEI. The length of the CDR3 is 14 residues. In DNA, the CDR3 is TGTGCCAGCGGTTCAAGCGGGTGGGCCTACGAGCAGTACTTC. The encoded protein is CASGSSGWAYEQYF.

The J gene is TRBJ1-2, the V gene TRBV5-4, with 9 nucleotides matching TRBD1. Losses at the gene ends were 0 bases for V and 7 bases for J; bases not matched to a gene: 4. This CDR3 has 14 amino acids. CDR1 is SGHNT, CDR2 YYREEE, per germline (reference sequence). CDR3 protein: CASSLAPGQGGYTF. Written as DNA, the CDR3 is TGTGCCAGCAGCTTGGCTCCGGGACAGGGTGGCTACACCTTC.

The chain uses TRBV19 and TRBJ2-3; a possible D gene is TRBD2 (5 bases). CDR3 length: 14 residues. Trimming removed 5 bases from V and 0 bases from J, with 9 bases in between. Looked up from germline, CDR1 is LNHDA and CDR2 is SQIVND (reference sequence). CDR3 bases: TGTGCCAGTAGTCCTCGGACTAGCACAGATACGCAGTATTTT. Encoded protein: CASSPRTSTDTQYF.